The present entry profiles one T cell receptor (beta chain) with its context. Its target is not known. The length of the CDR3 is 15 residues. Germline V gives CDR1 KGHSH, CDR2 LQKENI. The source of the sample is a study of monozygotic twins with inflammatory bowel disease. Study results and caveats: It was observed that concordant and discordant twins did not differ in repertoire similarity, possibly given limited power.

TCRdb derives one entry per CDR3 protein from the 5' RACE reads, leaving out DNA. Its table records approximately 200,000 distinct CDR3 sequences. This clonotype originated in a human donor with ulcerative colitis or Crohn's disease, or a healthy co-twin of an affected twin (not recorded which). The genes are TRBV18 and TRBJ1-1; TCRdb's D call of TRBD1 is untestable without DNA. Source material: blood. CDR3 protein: CASSPPTGLATEAFF.